Below, 29 T cell receptor beta chains from the same sample are listed, as sequenced in a study of T-cell reconstitution after alpha-beta-depleted transplantation in children. The library targeted TCRbeta and was prepared with unique molecular identifiers. MiXCR was run by TCRdb on the PCR reads, yielding one entry per CDR3 protein. The sample contains about 300,000 distinct CDR3 sequences, around 10% of which appear only once. Sequences were derived from PBMCs, sampled before TCRalphabeta/CD19-depleted stem cell transplant. The receptors here all came from a boy under three years old with acute myeloid leukemia, due to receive a stem cell transplant.

This clonotype showed up many times. The chain joins TRBV20-1 to TRBJ2-7; 7 nucleotides line up with TRBD2. Trimming at V came to 2 bases and at J to 3 bases, leaving 1 base not matched to a gene. CDR3 size: 12 residues. In germline, CDR1 is DFQATT, CDR2 SNEGSKA (reference sequence). The CDR3 DNA reads as TGCAGTGCTAGACTAGCGGACTACGAGCAGTACTTC. It yields the protein CSARLADYEQYF.

The table lists this clonotype with many counts. The chain is built from TRBV9 and TRBJ1-2; no clear D gene. This CDR3 spans 15 amino acids. V was trimmed by 0 bases and J by 6 bases, leaving 15 bases between them. Germline V gene lookup returns CDR1 SGDLS and CDR2 YYNGEE. CDR3 residues: CASSVGAPSFNGYTF. The CDR3 DNA sequence: TGTGCCAGCAGCGTAGGGGCACCGTCTTTTAATGGCTACACCTTC. Full variable domain (rest looked up from reference TRBV9 and TRBJ1-2): DSGVTQTPKHLITATGQRVTLRCSPRSGDLSVYWYQQSLDQGLQFLIQYYNGEERAKGNILERFSAQQFPDLHSELNLSSLELGDSALYFCASSVGAPSFNGYTFGSGTRLTVV.

The table lists this clonotype with many counts. The chain recombines TRBV20-1 with TRBJ1-1; tentative D call: TRBD1 (5 bases). The germline gives CDR1 DFQATT, CDR2 SNEGSKA (reference sequence). V was shortened by 3 bases and J by 5 bases, with 16 bases between the two germline ends. CDR3 length equals 14 residues. The DNA of the CDR3 is TGCAGTGCTAGGACGGAAGGGAAGGGGACTGAAGCTTTCTTT. Translation gives CSARTEGKGTEAFF.

The CDR3 nucleotides are TGTGCCAGCAGTCCAGTGATTTCCAGGGAGCTGTTTTTT. It is translated as CASSPVISRELFF. This chain uses TRBV28 with TRBJ2-2; D call uncertain. From germline, CDR1 is MDHEN and CDR2 SYDVKM. The ends were cut back, 5 bases at V and 9 bases at J, with 13 bases in the middle. This CDR3 is built from 13 residues.

This clonotype appeared many times. The V call is TRBV7-2, the J call TRBJ2-2; 7 bases map to TRBD2. Germline V gene data show CDR1 as SGHTA and CDR2 as FQGNSA. The CDR3 has 17 residues. The trim removed 0 bases at V and 4 bases at J, leaving 8 bases unmatched. The CDR3 coding sequence is TGTGCCAGCAGCTTAGCCCCGAGCGGGATGCCCACCGGGGAGCTGTTTTTT. Its translation is CASSLAPSGMPTGELFF.

This clonotype was detected many times. The gene calls are TRBV15 and TRBJ2-7; possible D gene TRBD2, 6 bases. The CDR3 covers 17 residues. The germline V gene has CDR1 LNHNV and CDR2 YYDKDF (reference sequence). V dropped 0 bases and J dropped 5 bases, with 20 bases sitting between them. The CDR3 loop is CATSRDGGPSALDEQYF. CDR3 coding DNA: TGTGCCACCAGCAGAGATGGAGGGCCTAGCGCGCTAGACGAGCAGTACTTC.

This clonotype was detected ten times or more. This rearrangement joins TRBV24-1 to TRBJ2-1; no definite D call. CDR3 size: 12 residues. Trimming pared 4 bases from V and 4 bases from J, leaving 4 bases between. The germline V gene has CDR1 KGHDR and CDR2 SFDVKD. CDR3 amino acids: CATSDRYNEQFF. The DNA for the CDR3 is TGTGCCACCAGTGACAGGTACAATGAGCAGTTCTTC.

This clonotype came up many times. This chain joins TRBV10-3 and TRBJ1-1, with TRBD1 as a possible D gene (6 bases). CDR3 length: 13 residues. The V gene lost 8 bases and the J gene lost 4 bases, with 14 bases spanning the gap. Germline lookup yields CDR1 ENHRY and CDR2 SYGVKD. CDR3 coding DNA: TGTGCCATCGTTGGGAGGGGGAGCACTGAAGCTTTCTTT. Protein sequence: CAIVGRGSTEAFF.

The V call is TRBV9, the J call TRBJ2-5, with a possible D match to TRBD1 (5 bases). The CDR3 sequence is 15 residues long. V lost 0 bases and J lost 2, with 11 bases in between. The V gene's germline CDR1 is SGDLS and CDR2 YYNGEE. The CDR3 nucleotides are TGTGCCAGCAGCGTAGGGGGCGTCCCTCAAGAGACCCAGTACTTC. This gives the protein CASSVGGVPQETQYF.

The sample holds many counts of this clonotype. V gene TRBV20-1 combines with J gene TRBJ2-5; D is perhaps TRBD1 (5 bases). This CDR3 contains 13 residues. Trimming left V 0 bases short and J 5 bases short, with 10 bases between. CDR1 and CDR2 (germline): DFQATT, SNEGSKA (reference sequence). The CDR3 nucleotides are TGCAGTGCTAGAGATCGATACAGGGAGACCCAGTACTTC. Protein: CSARDRYRETQYF.

This clonotype was counted ten times or more. Sequence at one end of the junction differs from germline and may be a read error. The chain joins TRBV7-7 to TRBJ2-7; D is possibly TRBD2 (6 bases). Per germline, CDR1 SSHAT and CDR2 FNYEAQ (reference sequence). The CDR3 has 15 residues. CDR3 residues: CASSLDDGGSYEQYF. DNA for the CDR3: TGTGCTAGCAGCTTAGATGACGGGGGTTCCTACGAGCAGTACTTC.

V is TRBV11-2 and J is TRBJ2-7; TRBD1 is a possible D gene (7 bases). The CDR3 has 21 amino acids. Trimming removed 1 base from V and 2 bases from J, with 30 bases in between. The germline gives CDR1 SGHAT, CDR2 FQNNGV. This chain's CDR3 is CASSLGGVRDSQGLTAYEQYF. The CDR3, as DNA: TGTGCCAGCAGCTTAGGGGGGGTCCGGGACAGCCAAGGCTTGACCGCCTACGAGCAGTACTTC.

This clonotype was detected ten times or more. The V and J genes are TRBV5-1 and TRBJ1-5; D perhaps matches TRBD1 (6 bases). In germline, CDR1 is SGHRS, CDR2 YFSETQ. The CDR3 sequence is 14 residues long. The V and J ends lost 0 bases and 4 bases respectively, with 8 bases between them. The CDR3 DNA reads as TGCGCCAGCAGCTTGGGGACAGAGAATCAGCCCCAGCATTTT. Protein: CASSLGTENQPQHF. Based on the CDR3 plus reference TRBV5-1 and TRBJ1-5, the full variable domain is KAGVTQTPRYLIKTRGQQVTLSCSPISGHRSVSWYQQTPGQGLQFLFEYFSETQRNKGNFPGRFSGRQFSNSRSEMNVSTLELGDSALYLCASSLGTENQPQHFGDGTRLSIL.

J is TRBJ2-1 and V is TRBV20-1; 7 bases align to TRBD1. J lost 8 bases, V lost 3 bases, and 16 bases had no gene match. Germline loops: CDR1 DFQATT, CDR2 SNEGSKA (reference sequence). The CDR3 is 16 amino acids. Written as DNA, the CDR3 is TGCAGTGCTAGCCCGACAGGGTCACGCCTGGACCATGAGCAGTTCTTC. Translation gives CSASPTGSRLDHEQFF.

This clonotype was seen ten or more times. The chain recombines TRBV5-1 with TRBJ1-2; 12 nucleotides line up with TRBD1. The CDR3 has 14 amino acids. Germline V gene sequence: CDR1 SGHRS, CDR2 YFSETQ. V lost 5 bases and J lost 7; bases outside the gene matches: 6. The CDR3, as DNA: TGCGCCAGCAGATGGGGACAGGGGGCGCCTGGCTACACCTTC. Encoded protein: CASRWGQGAPGYTF.

The sample holds a few counts of this clonotype. This sequence joins TRBV5-1 and TRBJ2-5; 10 bases are shared with TRBD1. This CDR3 is 16 amino acids long. The trim removed 1 base at V and 7 bases at J, leaving 10 bases unmatched. Germline V lookup: CDR1 SGHRS, CDR2 YFSETQ. The CDR3 is CASSLIGQGVIGTQYF. The DNA of the CDR3 is TGCGCCAGCAGCTTGATCGGACAGGGGGTAATTGGGACCCAGTACTTC. Complete variable domain (other parts from reference TRBV5-1 and TRBJ2-5): KAGVTQTPRYLIKTRGQQVTLSCSPISGHRSVSWYQQTPGQGLQFLFEYFSETQRNKGNFPGRFSGRQFSNSRSEMNVSTLELGDSALYLCASSLIGQGVIGTQYFGPGTRLLVL.

This clonotype was recorded at least ten times. The gene calls are TRBV27 and TRBJ2-3; a weak D match, TRBD2 (6 bases). Per germline, CDR1 MNHEY and CDR2 SMNVEV (reference sequence). The CDR3 spans 14 residues. Trimming took 4 bases from V and 6 from J, leaving 14 bases between them. The CDR3 DNA is TGTGCCAGCAGTTCACGACTAGAGGGCGATACGCAGTATTTT. The encoded protein is CASSSRLEGDTQYF.

This clonotype occurred many times. The V and J genes are TRBV7-2 and TRBJ2-7, with 9 bases matching TRBD1. The trim removed 5 bases at V and 4 bases at J, leaving 6 bases unmatched. The CDR3 length is 14 residues. CDR1 is SGHTA, CDR2 FQGNSA, per germline. The DNA of the CDR3 is TGTGCCAGCAGCCCCGGGACAGGGAGATACGAGCAGTACTTC. Protein sequence: CASSPGTGRYEQYF. The full variable domain, rest sourced from reference TRBV7-2 and TRBJ2-7, is GAGVSQSPSNKVTEKGKDVELRCDPISGHTALYWYRQSLGQGLEFLIYFQGNSAPDKSGLPSDRFSAERTGGSVSTLTIQRTQQEDSAVYLCASSPGTGRYEQYFGPGTRLTVT.

Many counts were recorded for this clonotype. The chain has TRBV12-3 or TRBV12-4 and TRBJ1-6; 7 positions match TRBD1. J lost 0 bases, V lost 6 bases, and 5 bases had no gene match. This CDR3 comprises 16 residues. For the CDR3, the DNA is TGTGCCAGCAGACGACAGGGAAGCTCCTATAATTCACCCCTCCACTTT. Translation: CASRRQGSSYNSPLHF.

This chain joins TRBV3-1 and TRBJ2-4; D remains unclear. The CDR3 extends over 13 amino acids. Trimming stripped 3 bases from V and 0 bases from J, with 3 bases between. Germline lookup yields CDR1 LGHDT and CDR2 YNNKEL (reference sequence). The DNA of the CDR3 is TGTGCCAGCAGCCAGGGAGCCAAAAACATTCAGTACTTC. This sequence encodes CASSQGAKNIQYF.

Ten or more counts support this clonotype. The chain combines TRBV27 with TRBJ1-2; D remains unclear. Per germline, CDR1 MNHEY and CDR2 SMNVEV (reference sequence). V lost 5 bases and J lost 4, with 11 bases in between. This CDR3 comprises 13 residues. The CDR3, as DNA: TGTGCCAGCAGTCCCCGACTGTTCTATGGCTACACCTTC. Translation gives CASSPRLFYGYTF.

This clonotype has at least ten counts. V gene TRBV4-1 combines with J gene TRBJ1-2; D uncertain. CDR3 size: 15 residues. Per the germline V gene, CDR1 is MGHRA and CDR2 is YSYEKL. V was shortened by 0 bases and J by 0 bases, with 8 bases between the two germline ends. In DNA form, the CDR3 reads TGCGCCAGCAGCCAAGAACAGCGGGCTAACTATGGCTACACCTTC. It codes for CASSQEQRANYGYTF.

The table lists this clonotype with many counts. The chain has TRBV10-3 and TRBJ2-1; TRBD2 matches 7 bases. J lost 7 bases, V lost 10 bases, and 16 bases had no gene match. This CDR3 has 15 residues. Per the germline V gene, CDR1 is ENHRY and CDR2 is SYGVKD. CDR3 residues: CATQPGEGLLNEQFF. The CDR3 coding sequence is TGTGCCACCCAGCCGGGGGAGGGCCTATTAAATGAGCAGTTCTTC.

As for this clonotype: A clone one base away is much larger, so this may be a read error. The V and J genes are TRBV7-6 and TRBJ2-5, with TRBD2 matching 12 bases. Germline V CDR1 and CDR2: SGHVS, FNYEAQ. V gave up 1 base and J gave up 5 bases; unmatched junction bases: 8. The CDR3 loop spans 17 amino acids. The CDR3, as DNA: TGTGCCAGCAGCTTAGTACTACTAGCGGGGGGCTCGGAGACCCAGTACTTC. Its protein product is CASSLVLLAGGSETQYF. The full variable domain, in which reference TRBV7-6 and TRBJ2-5 provide the parts outside the CDR3, is GAGVSQSPRYKVTKRGQDVALRCDPISGHVSLYWYRQALGQGPEFLTYFNYEAQQDKSGLPNDRFSAERPEGSISTLTIQRTEQRDSAMYRCASSLVLLAGGSETQYFGPGTRLLVL.

This clonotype has ten or more counts. This chain links TRBV7-9 with TRBJ2-2; 14 bases are a match to TRBD2. Germline assignment: CDR1 SEHNR and CDR2 FQNEAQ (reference sequence). The CDR3 covers 17 residues. After removal of 5 bases from V and 4 bases from J, the junction contained 6 bases not matched to a gene. The CDR3 loop is CASSPWTSGRFTGELFF. Written as DNA, the CDR3 is TGTGCCAGCAGCCCCTGGACTAGCGGGAGGTTCACCGGGGAGCTGTTTTTT.

In this sample, this clonotype turned up a few times. The V call is TRBV7-8, the J call TRBJ1-6, with no clear D. Germline assignment: CDR1 SGHVS and CDR2 FQNEAQ. Trimming shortened V by 2 bases and J by 7 bases, and 6 bases separated the two germline ends. The CDR3 sequence is 13 residues long. CDR3 in amino acids: CASSLRGNSPLHF. The DNA of the CDR3 is TGTGCCAGCAGCTTACGTGGGAATTCACCCCTCCACTTT.

The gene calls are TRBV10-3 and TRBJ2-3; a weak D match, TRBD1 (5 bases). The ends were cut back, 2 bases at V and 4 bases at J, with 10 bases in the middle. Germline V gene sequence: CDR1 ENHRY, CDR2 SYGVKD. This CDR3 region has 14 residues. CDR3 bases: TGTGCCATCAGTGAGGAACCAGGGTCAGATACGCAGTATTTT. Translated, it gives CAISEEPGSDTQYF.

Ten or more counts support this clonotype. V and J are TRBV11-2 and TRBJ1-6, with D perhaps matching TRBD1 (5 bases). Trimming left V 3 bases short and J 7 bases short, with 22 bases between. Germline-derived CDR1 and CDR2 are SGHAT and FQNNGV. The CDR3 contains 18 residues. The chain's CDR3 is CASSFGRPGTAQNSPLHF. CDR3 nucleotide sequence: TGTGCCAGCAGCTTCGGGCGCCCCGGGACCGCCCAAAATTCACCCCTCCACTTT.

V and J are TRBV7-8 and TRBJ2-7; the D is unclear. Germline lookup yields CDR1 SGHVS and CDR2 FQNEAQ. Trimming shortened V by 5 bases and J by 4 bases, and 15 bases separated the two germline ends. The CDR3 is 14 amino acids. The CDR3 coding sequence is TGTGCCAGCAGCCCGCCCGGCCCGGAGTACGAGCAGTACTTC. This encodes CASSPPGPEYEQYF.